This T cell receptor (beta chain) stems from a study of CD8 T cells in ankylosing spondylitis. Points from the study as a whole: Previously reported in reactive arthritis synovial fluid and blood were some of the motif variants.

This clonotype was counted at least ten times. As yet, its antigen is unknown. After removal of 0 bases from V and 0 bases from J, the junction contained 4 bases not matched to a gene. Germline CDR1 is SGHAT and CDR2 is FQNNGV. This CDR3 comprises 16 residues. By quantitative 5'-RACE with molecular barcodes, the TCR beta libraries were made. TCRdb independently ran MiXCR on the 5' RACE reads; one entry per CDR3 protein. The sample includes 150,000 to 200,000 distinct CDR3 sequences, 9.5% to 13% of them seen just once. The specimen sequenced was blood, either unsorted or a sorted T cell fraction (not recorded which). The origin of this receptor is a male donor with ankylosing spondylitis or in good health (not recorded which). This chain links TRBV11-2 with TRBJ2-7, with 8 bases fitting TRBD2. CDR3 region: CASSLDQREFSYEQYF. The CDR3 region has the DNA TGTGCCAGCAGCTTAGACCAGCGGGAGTTCTCCTACGAGCAGTACTTC.